The 17 T cell receptor beta chains reported below all come from one sample, sequenced in a study of CD8+ T cells in alopecia areata. RNA extraction and reverse transcription yielded cDNA as sequencing template. Sequencing used immunoSEQ multiplex PCR; TCRdb keeps in-frame clones, though not all of them. The sample contains around 140,000 clones, approximately 87% of which appear only once. The specimen comprised CD8+ T cells sorted from blood, sampled at week 0. The receptors come from a human donor with alopecia areata.

This chain links TRBV5-1 with TRBJ2-3; 9 bases fit TRBD1. Germline-derived CDR1 and CDR2 are SGHRS and YFSETQ. With V trimmed by 4 bases and J by 6 bases, 6 bases remained unmatched. The CDR3 has 14 residues. Here the CDR3 DNA reads TGCGCCAGCAGCAAGGGACAGGGTGTGGATACGCAGTATTTT. Protein sequence: CASSKGQGVDTQYF.

This chain connects TRBV19 to TRBJ1-1; no reliable D call. V lost 3 bases and J 4 bases, leaving 6 bases between the germline ends. Per the germline V gene, CDR1 is LNHDA and CDR2 is SQIVND (reference sequence). This CDR3 contains 12 residues. CDR3 amino acids: CASSIGITEAFF. CDR3 nucleotide sequence: TGTGCCAGTAGTATTGGTATCACTGAAGCTTTCTTT. Supplemented by reference TRBV19 and TRBJ1-1, the full variable domain reads DGGITQSPKYLFRKEGQNVTLSCEQNLNHDAMYWYRQDPGQGLRLIYYSQIVNDFQKGDIAEGYSVSREKKESFPLTVTSAQKNPTAFYLCASSIGITEAFFGQGTRLTVV.

The chain employs TRBV27 and TRBJ2-2; 7 bases map to TRBD2. The CDR3 is made up of 16 amino acids. Germline V gene data show CDR1 as MNHEY and CDR2 as SMNVEV (reference sequence). The V and J ends lost 5 bases and 6 bases, in that order; junction bases with no gene match: 12. The CDR3 protein is CASSPQPGEGSGELFF. The CDR3 nucleotides read TGTGCCAGCAGTCCCCAACCGGGGGAGGGGTCCGGGGAGCTGTTTTTT.

Notes on this clone: The sample has other DNA sequences that encode this CDR3 too. The V and J genes are TRBV6-5 and TRBJ2-3; D uncertain. Deletions cut 0 bases from V and 0 bases from J, with 1 base between. Germline values: CDR1 MNHEY, CDR2 SVGAGI. The CDR3 totals 13 residues. The CDR3: CASSYSSTDTQYF. As DNA, the CDR3 is TGTGCCAGCAGTTACTCGAGCACAGATACGCAGTATTTT.

This clone was observed a single time. V and J are TRBV27 and TRBJ2-1; 7 bases map to TRBD2. Trimming cost V 10 bases and J 3 bases; bases outside gene matches: 9. The CDR3 loop spans 14 amino acids. CDR1 and CDR2 (germline): MNHEY, SMNVEV (reference sequence). The CDR3 loop reads CATAMGLNYNEQFF. The CDR3 DNA sequence: TGTGCCACCGCAATGGGACTAAACTACAATGAGCAGTTCTTC.

The V call is TRBV29-1, the J call TRBJ2-5; D call uncertain. The J call may be in error: the DNA end matches TRBJ2-7 better. This CDR3 comprises 14 residues. Germline CDR1 SQVTM, CDR2 ANQGSEA. The CDR3 sequence: CSVVGPSYQYEQYF. The CDR3 coding sequence is TGCAGCGTTGTAGGGCCGTCTTACCAGTACGAGCAGTACTTC.

This clone was observed a few times. The chain has TRBV9 and TRBJ1-5, with TRBD1 matching 9 bases. This CDR3 has 15 amino acids. The junction had 6 bases not matched to a gene; V was cut back by 2 bases and J by 6 bases. CDR1 and CDR2 (germline): SGDLS, YYNGEE. Here the CDR3 reads CASSVGTGFSQPQHF. As DNA, the CDR3 is TGTGCCAGCAGCGTCGGGACAGGGTTTTCTCAGCCCCAGCATTTT.

This chain links TRBV29-1 with TRBJ2-2; 8 bases match TRBD1. The germline gives CDR1 SQVTM, CDR2 ANQGSEA. There are 12 residues in the CDR3. V lost 7 bases, J lost 5 bases, and 3 bases stayed unmatched. The DNA for the CDR3 is TGCAGCGCCAGGACAGGGACCGGGGAGCTGTTTTTT. It specifies CSARTGTGELFF.

The chain has TRBV7-9 and TRBJ1-3, with 7 bases lining up with TRBD1. Looked up from germline, CDR1 is SEHNR and CDR2 is FQNEAQ (reference sequence). V trimming: 5 bases; J trimming: 1 base; junction bases outside the gene matches: 8. This CDR3 contains 16 residues. This CDR3 is CASSAPGTDSGNTIYF. Written as DNA, the CDR3 is TGTGCCAGCAGCGCCCCCGGGACAGATTCTGGAAACACCATATATTTT.

The gene calls are TRBV15 and TRBJ2-7; D is uncertain. The CDR3 contains 14 residues. V lost 3 bases and J lost 3, with 12 bases in between. The germline V gene has CDR1 LNHNV and CDR2 YYDKDF (reference sequence). The CDR3 spells CATSSPWTGYEQYF. The CDR3 nucleotides read TGTGCCACCAGCAGTCCTTGGACGGGCTACGAGCAGTACTTC.

V and J are TRBV7-6 and TRBJ2-2; 12 bases fit TRBD1. The CDR3 totals 15 residues. Germline V CDR1 and CDR2: SGHVS, FNYEAQ. J was trimmed by 7 bases and V by 5 bases; bases with no gene match: 5. The CDR3 DNA reads as TGTGCCAGCAGCACCGGGACAGGGGGCCACGGGGAGCTGTTTTTT. This translates into CASSTGTGGHGELFF.

This chain joins TRBV2 and TRBJ2-3; D is ambiguous. Trimming stripped 6 bases from V and 2 bases from J, with 9 bases between. Germline loops: CDR1 SNHLY, CDR2 FYNNEI. The CDR3 consists of 13 residues. The CDR3 sequence is CASRTADTDTQYF. CDR3 in DNA: TGTGCCAGCAGAACTGCCGACACAGATACGCAGTATTTT.

This chain uses TRBV4-1 with TRBJ2-1; 10 bases are a match to TRBD2. The junction had 6 bases not matched to a gene; V was cut back by 3 bases and J by 1 base. The CDR3 has 17 residues. The V gene's germline CDR1 is MGHRA and CDR2 YSYEKL. The CDR3 DNA reads as TGCGCCAGCAGCCATCCTACTAGCGGGAAATCCTACAATGAGCAGTTCTTC. This sequence encodes CASSHPTSGKSYNEQFF.

The chain is built from TRBV27 and TRBJ2-1; 8 positions match TRBD1. Germline values: CDR1 MNHEY, CDR2 SMNVEV (reference sequence). The J segment lost 0 bases and the V segment lost 6 bases, leaving 7 bases of the junction unmatched. This CDR3 is built from 16 residues. The CDR3 sequence is CASSLNRGSSYNEQFF. The CDR3 DNA reads as TGTGCCAGCAGCCTCAACAGGGGGAGCTCCTACAATGAGCAGTTCTTC.

This clone has just one count. The J gene is TRBJ2-1, the V gene TRBV27; 7 bases map to TRBD2. The junction had 10 bases not matched to a gene; V was cut back by 7 bases and J by 1 base. Germline V lookup: CDR1 MNHEY, CDR2 SMNVEV (reference sequence). The CDR3 length is 16 residues. The DNA of the CDR3 is TGTGCCAGCACTACAGTAGCGGGCCATTCCTACAATGAGCAGTTCTTC. It translates to CASTTVAGHSYNEQFF.

The chain couples TRBV5-1 to TRBJ1-1, with unresolved D. Germline CDR1 SGHRS, CDR2 YFSETQ. CDR3 length equals 15 residues. Trimming removed 4 bases at V and 1 base at J, with 14 bases between. The CDR3 coding sequence is TGCGCCAGCAGCCACTCACAAGGAGGGAACACTGAAGCTTTCTTT. Its protein product is CASSHSQGGNTEAFF. Based on the CDR3 plus reference TRBV5-1 and TRBJ1-1, the full variable domain is KAGVTQTPRYLIKTRGQQVTLSCSPISGHRSVSWYQQTPGQGLQFLFEYFSETQRNKGNFPGRFSGRQFSNSRSEMNVSTLELGDSALYLCASSHSQGGNTEAFFGQGTRLTVV.

The chain uses TRBV29-1 and TRBJ2-1; possible D gene TRBD2, 5 bases. The CDR3 is made up of 11 amino acids. The germline gives CDR1 SQVTM, CDR2 ANQGSEA. The CDR3 DNA follows: TGCAGTTCCCCTGGGCGGGATGAGCAGTTCTTC. This gives the protein CSSPGRDEQFF.